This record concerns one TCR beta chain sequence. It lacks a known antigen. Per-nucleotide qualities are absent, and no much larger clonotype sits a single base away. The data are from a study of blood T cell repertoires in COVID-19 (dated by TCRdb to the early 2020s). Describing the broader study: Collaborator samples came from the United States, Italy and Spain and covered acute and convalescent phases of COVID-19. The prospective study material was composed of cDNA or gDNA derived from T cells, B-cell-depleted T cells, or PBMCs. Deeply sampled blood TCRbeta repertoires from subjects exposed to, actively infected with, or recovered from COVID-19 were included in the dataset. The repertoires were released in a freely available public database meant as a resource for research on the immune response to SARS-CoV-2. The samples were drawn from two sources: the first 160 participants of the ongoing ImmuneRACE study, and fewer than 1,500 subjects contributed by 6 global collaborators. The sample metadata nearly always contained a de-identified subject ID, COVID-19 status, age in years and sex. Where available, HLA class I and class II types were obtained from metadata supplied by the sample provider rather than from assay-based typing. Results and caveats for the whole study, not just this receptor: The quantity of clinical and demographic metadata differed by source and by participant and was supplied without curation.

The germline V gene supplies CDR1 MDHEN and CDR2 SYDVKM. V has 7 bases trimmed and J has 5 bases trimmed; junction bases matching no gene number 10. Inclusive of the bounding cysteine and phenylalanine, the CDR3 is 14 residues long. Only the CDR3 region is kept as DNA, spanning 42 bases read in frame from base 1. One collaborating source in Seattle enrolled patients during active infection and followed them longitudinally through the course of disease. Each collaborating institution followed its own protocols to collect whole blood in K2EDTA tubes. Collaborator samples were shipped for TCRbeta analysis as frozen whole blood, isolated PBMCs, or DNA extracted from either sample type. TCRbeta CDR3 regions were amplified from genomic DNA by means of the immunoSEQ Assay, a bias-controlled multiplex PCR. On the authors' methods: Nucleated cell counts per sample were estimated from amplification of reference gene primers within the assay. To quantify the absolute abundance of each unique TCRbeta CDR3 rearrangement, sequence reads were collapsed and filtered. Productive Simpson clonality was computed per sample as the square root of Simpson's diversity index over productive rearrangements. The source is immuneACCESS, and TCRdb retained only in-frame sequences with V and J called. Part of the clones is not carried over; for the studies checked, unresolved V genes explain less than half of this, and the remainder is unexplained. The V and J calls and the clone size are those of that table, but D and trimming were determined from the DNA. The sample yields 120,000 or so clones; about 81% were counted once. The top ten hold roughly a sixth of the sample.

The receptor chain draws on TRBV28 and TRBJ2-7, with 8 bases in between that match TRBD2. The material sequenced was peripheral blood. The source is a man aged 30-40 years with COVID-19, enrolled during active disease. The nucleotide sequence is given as TGTGCCAGCACCTCAGGGCGGGGGGTCGACGAGCAGTACTTC. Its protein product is CASTSGRGVDEQYF.